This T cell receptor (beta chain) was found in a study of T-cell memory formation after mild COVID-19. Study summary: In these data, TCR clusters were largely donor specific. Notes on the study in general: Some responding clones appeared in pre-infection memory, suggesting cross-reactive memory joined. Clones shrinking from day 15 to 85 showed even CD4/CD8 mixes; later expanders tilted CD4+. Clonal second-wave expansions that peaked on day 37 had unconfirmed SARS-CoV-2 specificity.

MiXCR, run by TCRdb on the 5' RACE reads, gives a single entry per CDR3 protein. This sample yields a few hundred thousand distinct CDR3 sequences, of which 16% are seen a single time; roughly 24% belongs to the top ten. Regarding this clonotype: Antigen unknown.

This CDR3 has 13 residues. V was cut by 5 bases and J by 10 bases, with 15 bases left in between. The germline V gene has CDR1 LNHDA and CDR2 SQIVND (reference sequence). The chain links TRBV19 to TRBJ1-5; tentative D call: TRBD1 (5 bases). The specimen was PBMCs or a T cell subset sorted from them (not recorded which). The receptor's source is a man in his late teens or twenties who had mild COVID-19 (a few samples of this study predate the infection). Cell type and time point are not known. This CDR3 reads CASSWDGVYPQHF. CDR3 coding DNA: TGTGCCAGTAGTTGGGACGGAGTATATCCCCAGCATTTT.